The 5 T cell receptor beta chains in this list originate from one sample, sequenced in a study of monozygotic twins with inflammatory bowel disease (dated by TCRdb to about 2019). The library came from 5' RACE. The reads were generated on an Illumina HiSeq 2500. TCRdb reprocessed the reads and provides one entry for every CDR3 protein sequence; no DNA is given. This sample's table carries about 110,000 distinct CDR3 sequences. Roughly 12% of the sample belongs to the ten largest clones. The sample comprised blood. Receptor source: a human donor with ulcerative colitis or Crohn's disease, or a healthy co-twin of an affected twin (not recorded which).

The chain couples TRBV7-9 to TRBJ2-7. CDR1 is SEHNR and CDR2 is FQNEAQ in the germline V gene (reference sequence). This CDR3 has 15 amino acids. The CDR3 is CASSLASVSPYEQYF. Filled out from reference TRBV7-9 and TRBJ2-7, the complete variable domain reads DTGVSQNPRHKITKRGQNVTFRCDPISEHNRLYWYRQTLGQGPEFLTYFQNEAQLEKSRLLSDRFSAERPKGSFSTLEIQRTEQGDSAMYLCASSLASVSPYEQYFGPGTRLTVT.

The chain uses TRBV12-3 or TRBV12-4 and TRBJ1-4; TCRdb outputs TRBD1, but without DNA this stays unchecked. The CDR3 is made up of 15 amino acids. The CDR3 loop is CASSSGGAAREKLFF.

J is TRBJ2-2 and V is TRBV13; with no DNA, the TCRdb D assignment of TRBD1 cannot be verified. Germline V gene lookup returns CDR1 PRHDT and CDR2 FYEKMQ (reference sequence). The CDR3 is 17 amino acids. The CDR3 loop reads CASSSTPGQGVVGELFF.

The rearrangement links TRBV11-2 to TRBJ1-3. Germline V gene lookup returns CDR1 SGHAT and CDR2 FQNNGV. This CDR3 region has 15 residues. The chain's CDR3 is CASSLFSRSGNTIYF.

The rearrangement links TRBV23-1 to TRBJ2-1; the TCRdb D gene call, TRBD1, has no DNA to confirm it. TRBV23-1 is treated as an ORF (open reading frame) with a function not yet certain. This CDR3 comprises 15 residues. The CDR3 here is CAGGRRGALYNEQFF.